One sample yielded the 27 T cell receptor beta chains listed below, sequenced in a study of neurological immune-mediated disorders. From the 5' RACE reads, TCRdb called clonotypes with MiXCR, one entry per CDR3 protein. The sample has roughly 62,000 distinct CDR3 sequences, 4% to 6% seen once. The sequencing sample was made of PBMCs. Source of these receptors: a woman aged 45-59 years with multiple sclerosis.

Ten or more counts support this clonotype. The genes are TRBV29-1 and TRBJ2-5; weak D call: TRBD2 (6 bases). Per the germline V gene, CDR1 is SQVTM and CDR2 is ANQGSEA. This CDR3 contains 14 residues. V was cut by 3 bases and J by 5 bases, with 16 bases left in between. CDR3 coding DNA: TGCAGCGTTGACCCGGGACTGCATAAGGAGACCCAGTACTTC. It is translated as CSVDPGLHKETQYF.

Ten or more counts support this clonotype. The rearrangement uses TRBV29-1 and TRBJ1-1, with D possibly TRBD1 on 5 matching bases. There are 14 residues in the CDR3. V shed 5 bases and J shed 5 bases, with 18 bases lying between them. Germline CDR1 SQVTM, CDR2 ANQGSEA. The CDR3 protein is CSVTGGGSNTEAFF. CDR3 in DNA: TGCAGCGTTACCGGGGGGGGGTCAAATACTGAAGCTTTCTTT.

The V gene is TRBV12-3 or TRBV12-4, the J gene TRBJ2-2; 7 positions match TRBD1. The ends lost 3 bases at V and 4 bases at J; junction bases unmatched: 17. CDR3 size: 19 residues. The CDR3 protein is CASSFILTRDSRGTGELFF. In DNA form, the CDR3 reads TGTGCCAGCAGTTTCATATTGACGAGGGACAGTCGAGGCACCGGGGAGCTGTTTTTT.

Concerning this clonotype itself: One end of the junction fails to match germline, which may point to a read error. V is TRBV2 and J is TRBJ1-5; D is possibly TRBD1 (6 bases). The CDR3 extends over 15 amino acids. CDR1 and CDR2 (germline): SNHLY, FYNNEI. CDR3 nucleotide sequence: TGTGCCTCGAGGGGGAGGGTGAACCCTAATCAGCCCCAGAATTTT. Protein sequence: CASRGRVNPNQPQNF.

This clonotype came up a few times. CDR3 residues: CASSTGTEHTDTQYF. CDR3 in DNA: TGTGCCAGCAGCACCGGGACGGAGCACACAGATACGCAGTATTTT. The chain couples TRBV6-4 to TRBJ2-3; D possibly uses TRBD1 or TRBD2 (5 bases each). CDR1 is MRHNA, CDR2 SNTAGT, per germline. The CDR3 totals 15 residues. The V end lost 6 bases, the J end lost 2 bases, and 15 bases lay between the germline ends.

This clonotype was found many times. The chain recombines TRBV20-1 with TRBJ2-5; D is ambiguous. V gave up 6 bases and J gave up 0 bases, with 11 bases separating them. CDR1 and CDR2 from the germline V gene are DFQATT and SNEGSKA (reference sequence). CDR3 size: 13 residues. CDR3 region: CSAFGGDQETQYF. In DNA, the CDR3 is TGCAGTGCCTTTGGCGGAGACCAAGAGACCCAGTACTTC.

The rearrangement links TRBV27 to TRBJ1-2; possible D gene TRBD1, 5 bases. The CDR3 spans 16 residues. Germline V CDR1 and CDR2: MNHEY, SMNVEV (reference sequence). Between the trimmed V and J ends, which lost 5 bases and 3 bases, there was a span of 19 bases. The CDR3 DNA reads TGTGCCAGCAGTCCAGCGGGGGTAGTGAAGGACTATGGCTACACCTTC. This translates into CASSPAGVVKDYGYTF.

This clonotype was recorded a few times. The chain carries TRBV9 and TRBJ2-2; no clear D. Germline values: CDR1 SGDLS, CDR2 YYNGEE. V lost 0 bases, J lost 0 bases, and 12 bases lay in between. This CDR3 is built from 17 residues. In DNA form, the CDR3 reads TGTGCCAGCAGCGTAGATCCCGGCAGTCCGAACACCGGGGAGCTGTTTTTT. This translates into CASSVDPGSPNTGELFF.

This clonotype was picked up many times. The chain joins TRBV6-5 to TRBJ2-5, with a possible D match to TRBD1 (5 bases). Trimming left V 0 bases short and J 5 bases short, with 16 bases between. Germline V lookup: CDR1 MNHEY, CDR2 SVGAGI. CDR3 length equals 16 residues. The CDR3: CASSYSGAHTSETQYF. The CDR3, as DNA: TGTGCCAGCAGTTACTCAGGGGCGCATACTTCGGAGACCCAGTACTTC.

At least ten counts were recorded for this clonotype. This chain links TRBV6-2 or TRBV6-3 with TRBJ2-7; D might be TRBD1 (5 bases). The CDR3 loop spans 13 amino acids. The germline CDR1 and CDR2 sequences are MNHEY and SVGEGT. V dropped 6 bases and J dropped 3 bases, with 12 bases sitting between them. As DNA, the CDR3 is TGTGCCAGCAGGAAGACCGACAGCTACGAGCAGTACGTC. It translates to CASRKTDSYEQYV.

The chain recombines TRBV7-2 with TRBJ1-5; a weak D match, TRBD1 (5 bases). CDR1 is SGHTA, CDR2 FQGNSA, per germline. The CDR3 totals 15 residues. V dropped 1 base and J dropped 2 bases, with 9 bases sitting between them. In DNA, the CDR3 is TGTGCCAGCAGCTTAGAGGGACGTGGCAATCAGCCCCAGCATTTT. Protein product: CASSLEGRGNQPQHF.

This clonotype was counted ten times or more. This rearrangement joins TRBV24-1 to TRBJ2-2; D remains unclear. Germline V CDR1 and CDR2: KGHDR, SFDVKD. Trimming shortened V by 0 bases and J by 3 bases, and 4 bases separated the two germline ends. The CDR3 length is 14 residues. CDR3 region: CATSDLRDTGELFF. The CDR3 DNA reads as TGTGCCACCAGTGATTTGAGGGACACCGGGGAGCTGTTTTTT.

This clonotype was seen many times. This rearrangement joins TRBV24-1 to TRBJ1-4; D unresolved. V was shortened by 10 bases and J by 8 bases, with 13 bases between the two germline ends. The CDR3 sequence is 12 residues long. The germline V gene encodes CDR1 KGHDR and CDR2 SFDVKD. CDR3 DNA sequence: TGTGCCACTTCTAGACGGGGAGAAAAACTGTTTTTT. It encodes CATSRRGEKLFF.

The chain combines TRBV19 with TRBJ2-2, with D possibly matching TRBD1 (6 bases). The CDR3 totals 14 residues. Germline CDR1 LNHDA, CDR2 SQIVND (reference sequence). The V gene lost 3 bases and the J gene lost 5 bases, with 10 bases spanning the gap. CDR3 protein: CASSIAGETGELFF. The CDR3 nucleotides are TGTGCCAGTAGTATCGCAGGGGAAACCGGGGAGCTGTTTTTT.

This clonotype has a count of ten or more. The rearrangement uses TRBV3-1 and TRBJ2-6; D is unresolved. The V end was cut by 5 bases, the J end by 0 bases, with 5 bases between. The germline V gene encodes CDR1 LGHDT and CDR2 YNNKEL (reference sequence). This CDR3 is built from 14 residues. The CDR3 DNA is TGTGCCAGCAGCGCCCGCTCTGGGGCCAACGTCCTGACTTTC. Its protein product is CASSARSGANVLTF.

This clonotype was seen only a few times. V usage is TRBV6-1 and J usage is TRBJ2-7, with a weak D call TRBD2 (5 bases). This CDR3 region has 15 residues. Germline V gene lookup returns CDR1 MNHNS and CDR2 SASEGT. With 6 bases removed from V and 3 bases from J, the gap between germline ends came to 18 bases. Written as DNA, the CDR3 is TGTGCCAGCAGCGCACTAACGGGGTTCGTCTACGAGCAGTACTTC. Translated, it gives CASSALTGFVYEQYF.

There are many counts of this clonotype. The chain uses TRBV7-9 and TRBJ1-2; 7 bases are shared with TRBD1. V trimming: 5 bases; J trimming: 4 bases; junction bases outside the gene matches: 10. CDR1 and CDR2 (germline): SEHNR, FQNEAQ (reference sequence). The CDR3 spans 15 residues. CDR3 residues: CASSPEGGLPYGYTF. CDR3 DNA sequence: TGTGCCAGCAGCCCAGAAGGGGGCCTCCCCTATGGCTACACCTTC.

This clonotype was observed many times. CDR3 in amino acids: CASSLTGTSGPGELFF. The CDR3 region has the DNA TGCGCCAGCAGCTTGACCGGGACTAGCGGGCCGGGGGAGCTGTTTTTT. The chain carries TRBV5-1 and TRBJ2-2, with 12 bases identical to TRBD2. Per germline, CDR1 SGHRS and CDR2 YFSETQ. This CDR3 has 16 amino acids. V shed 1 base and J 8 bases; nucleotides not matched to a gene: 6.

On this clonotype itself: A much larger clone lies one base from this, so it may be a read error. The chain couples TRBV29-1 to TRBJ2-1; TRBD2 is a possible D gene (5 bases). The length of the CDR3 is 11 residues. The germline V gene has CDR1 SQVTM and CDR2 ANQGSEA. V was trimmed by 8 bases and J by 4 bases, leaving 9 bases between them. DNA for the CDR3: TGCAGCTGTCGGGGATACAATGAGCAGTTCTTC. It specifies CSCRGYNEQFF.

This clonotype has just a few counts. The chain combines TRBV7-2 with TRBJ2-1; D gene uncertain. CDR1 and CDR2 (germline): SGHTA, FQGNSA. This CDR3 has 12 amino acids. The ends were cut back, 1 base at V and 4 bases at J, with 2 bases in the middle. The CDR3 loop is CASSLVYNEQFF. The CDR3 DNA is TGTGCCAGCAGCTTAGTTTACAATGAGCAGTTCTTC.

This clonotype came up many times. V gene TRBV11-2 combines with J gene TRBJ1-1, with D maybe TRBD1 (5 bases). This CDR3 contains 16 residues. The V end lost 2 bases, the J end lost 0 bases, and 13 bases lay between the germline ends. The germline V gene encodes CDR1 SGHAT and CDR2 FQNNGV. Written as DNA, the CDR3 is TGTGCCAGCAGCTTACACCGTGGGGGTATGAACACTGAAGCTTTCTTT. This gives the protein CASSLHRGGMNTEAFF. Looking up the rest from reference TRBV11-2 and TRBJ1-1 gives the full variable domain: EAGVAQSPRYKIIEKRQSVAFWCNPISGHATLYWYQQILGQGPKLLIQFQNNGVVDDSQLPKDRFSAERLKGVDSTLKIQPAKLEDSAVYLCASSLHRGGMNTEAFFGQGTRLTVV.

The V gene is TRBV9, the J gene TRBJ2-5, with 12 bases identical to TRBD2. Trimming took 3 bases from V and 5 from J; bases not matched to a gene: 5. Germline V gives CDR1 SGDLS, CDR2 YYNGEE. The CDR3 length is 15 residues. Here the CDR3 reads CASSALAGGGETQYF. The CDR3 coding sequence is TGTGCCAGCAGCGCGCTAGCGGGAGGGGGGGAGACCCAGTACTTC.

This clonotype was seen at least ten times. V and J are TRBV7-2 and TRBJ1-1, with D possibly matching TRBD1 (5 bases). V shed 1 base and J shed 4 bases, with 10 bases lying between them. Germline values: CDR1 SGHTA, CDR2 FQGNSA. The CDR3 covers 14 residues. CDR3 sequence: CASSLVPQGTEAFF. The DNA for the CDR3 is TGTGCCAGCAGCTTAGTACCCCAGGGCACTGAAGCTTTCTTT.

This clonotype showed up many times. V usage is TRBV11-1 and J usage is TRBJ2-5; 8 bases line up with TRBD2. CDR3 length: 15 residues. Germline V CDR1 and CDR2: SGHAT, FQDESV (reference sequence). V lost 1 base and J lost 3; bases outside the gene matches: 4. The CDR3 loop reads CASSLGRGGEETQYF. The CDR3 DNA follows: TGTGCCAGCAGCTTAGGTCGGGGGGGCGAAGAGACCCAGTACTTC.

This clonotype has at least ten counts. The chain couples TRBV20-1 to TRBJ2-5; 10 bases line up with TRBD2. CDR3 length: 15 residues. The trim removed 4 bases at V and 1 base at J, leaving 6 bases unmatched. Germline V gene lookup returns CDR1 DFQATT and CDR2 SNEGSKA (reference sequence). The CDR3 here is CSATSLAGSQETQYF. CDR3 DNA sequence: TGCAGTGCTACCTCACTAGCGGGGTCCCAAGAGACCCAGTACTTC.

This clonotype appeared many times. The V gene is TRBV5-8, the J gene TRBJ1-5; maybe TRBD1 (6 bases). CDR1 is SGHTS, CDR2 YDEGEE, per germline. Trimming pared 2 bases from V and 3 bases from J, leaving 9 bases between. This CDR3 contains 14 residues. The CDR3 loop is CASSFRGSNQPQHF. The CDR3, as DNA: TGTGCCAGCAGCTTCAGGGGCTCCAATCAGCCCCAGCATTTT.

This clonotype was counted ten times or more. The DNA for the CDR3 is TGCAGTGCTAGGGGACAGACCAATCAGCCCCAGCATTTT. Its protein is CSARGQTNQPQHF. The V call is TRBV20-1, the J call TRBJ1-5; 7 bases are shared with TRBD1. From germline, CDR1 is DFQATT and CDR2 SNEGSKA (reference sequence). The CDR3 is made up of 13 amino acids. Trimming took 3 bases from V and 3 from J; bases not matched to a gene: 2.